Listed here is a single T cell receptor beta chain. Its antigen is still unknown. The sample holds other DNA sequences that translate to the same CDR3. Terminally differentiated effector memory CD45RA+ cells were left out of the naive CD8 fraction, which was CD45RO-negative and positively selected for CCR7. An assay was performed, and its level was deep. Genomic DNA per cell subset filled all wells of several immunoSEQ plates. The repertoire was sequenced with immunoSEQ multiplex PCR; TCRdb's copy has only in-frame clones and lacks some. The sample records about 1,800,000 clones, about 95% being singletons. The source of the sample is a study of shared clonotypes between healthy human individuals. Study results and caveats: Represented diversity, genetic and exposure-history alike, was limited by few donors.

Per germline, CDR1 SGHVS and CDR2 FNYEAQ. Trimming cost V 1 base and J 3 bases, with 10 bases left between them. The CDR3 covers 15 residues. The sequencing input was naive CD8+ T cells sorted from blood. This chain connects TRBV7-6 to TRBJ1-5, with D perhaps matching TRBD1 (6 bases). This TCR derives from a man aged 18 to 35 in good health. The CDR3 loop reads CASSLEGGSNQPQHF. The CDR3 coding sequence is TGTGCCAGCAGCTTAGAGGGGGGATCCAATCAGCCCCAGCATTTT.